These 30 T cell receptor beta chains originate from one sample sequenced in a study of beta chain features in type 1 diabetes. Sequenced material consisted of expressed TCRB transcripts (all of the isolated RNA was reverse transcribed). Sequencing was performed with immunoSEQ multiplex PCR; in TCRdb, only in-frame clones are kept and a portion is missing. The data show 350,000 to 400,000 clones, over 13% seen once. The sequencing input was naive CD4+ T cells from blood. Source of these receptors: a woman aged 18-30 years in good health.

The chain uses TRBV18 and TRBJ1-1, with 10 bases fitting TRBD1. The CDR3 consists of 14 residues. Looked up from germline, CDR1 is KGHSH and CDR2 is LQKENI. V was pared by 3 bases and J by 4 bases, with 2 bases of the junction left unmatched. The CDR3, as DNA: TGTGCCAGCTCACCGGACAGGGGGTTCACTGAAGCTTTCTTT. It encodes CASSPDRGFTEAFF.

In its sample, this clone was seen a few times. The CDR3: CSVRQENGYTF. The DNA for the CDR3 is TGCAGTGTCCGACAGGAGAATGGCTACACCTTC. The chain links TRBV20-1 to TRBJ1-2; a possible D gene is TRBD1 (6 bases). The CDR3 covers 11 residues. Germline loops: CDR1 DFQATT, CDR2 SNEGSKA (reference sequence). Between the trimmed V and J ends, which lost 7 bases and 6 bases, there was a span of 12 bases.

The chain combines TRBV5-4 with TRBJ2-1; 7 positions match TRBD1. The CDR3 spans 15 residues. Germline lookup yields CDR1 SGHNT and CDR2 YYREEE (reference sequence). Trimming cost V 6 bases and J 6 bases; bases outside gene matches: 12. CDR3 sequence: CASNVQGLQFNEQFF. The CDR3 nucleotides are TGTGCCAGCAACGTACAGGGGCTACAGTTCAATGAGCAGTTCTTC.

The chain links TRBV29-1 to TRBJ2-3; TRBD2 agrees at 9 bases. The CDR3 sequence is 15 residues long. Germline loops: CDR1 SQVTM, CDR2 ANQGSEA. The V and J ends lost 2 bases and 2 bases, in that order; junction bases with no gene match: 5. In nucleotides, the CDR3 is TGCAGCGTTGAACGTACTAGCGGGTTCACAGATACGCAGTATTTT. It codes for CSVERTSGFTDTQYF.

This clone was counted between two and nine times. The V call is TRBV6-4, the J call TRBJ2-1; maybe TRBD1 (5 bases). V lost 3 bases and J lost 7, with 16 bases in between. CDR3 length: 15 residues. Germline CDR1 MRHNA, CDR2 SNTAGT. The CDR3 is CASSEGNAGHNEQFF. CDR3 nucleotide sequence: TGTGCCAGCAGTGAGGGGAATGCAGGGCATAATGAGCAGTTCTTC.

This clone appeared a few times. This rearrangement joins TRBV7-2 to TRBJ2-5; 11 bases agree with TRBD2. CDR3 size: 16 residues. Germline CDR1 SGHTA, CDR2 FQGNSA. Germline trimming cut 8 bases from V and 5 bases from J; bases unmatched to any gene: 13. The CDR3 region has the DNA TGTGCCAGCCTACTAGCGGGAGTCCCGAATTCGGAGACCCAGTACTTC. As protein: CASLLAGVPNSETQYF.

This chain connects TRBV25-1 to TRBJ2-5, with D perhaps TRBD2 (7 bases). Germline assignment: CDR1 MGHDK and CDR2 SYGVNS. The CDR3 loop spans 15 amino acids. V lost 3 bases and J lost 5, with 16 bases in between. The DNA of the CDR3 is TGTGCCAGCAGTGAGGTCGGCGGGGGCAGGGAGACCCAGTACTTC. Translating gives CASSEVGGGRETQYF.

The DNA for the CDR3 is TGTGCCAGCTCACCTCAACCAGTGTTTAGCGGACCCGCTAACTATGGCTACACCTTC. Amino acids: CASSPQPVFSGPANYGYTF. This chain connects TRBV18 to TRBJ1-2; D not certain. The germline V gene encodes CDR1 KGHSH and CDR2 LQKENI. The V and J ends lost 3 bases and 0 bases respectively, with 23 bases between them. The CDR3 is 19 amino acids.

This clone was seen only a few times. The J gene is TRBJ2-5, the V gene TRBV6-1; D gene unclear. Germline CDR1 and CDR2: MNHNS and SASEGT. The CDR3 covers 13 residues. Trimming removed 3 bases at V and 2 bases at J, with 7 bases between. The CDR3 protein is CASSEAGQETQYF. For the CDR3, the DNA is TGTGCCAGCAGTGAGGCAGGACAAGAGACCCAGTACTTC.

The table lists this clone with a few counts. The chain couples TRBV4-2 to TRBJ2-1, with TRBD2 matching 9 bases. Germline loops: CDR1 LGHNA, CDR2 YNFKEQ. The CDR3 length is 16 residues. The V gene end was trimmed by 0 bases and the J gene end by 3 bases; junction bases not matched to a gene: 3. CDR3 sequence: CASSQERAGGYNEQFF. CDR3 in DNA: TGTGCCAGCAGCCAAGAGAGAGCGGGAGGCTACAATGAGCAGTTCTTC.

This clone was observed a handful of times. V usage is TRBV7-2 and J usage is TRBJ1-5; D gene ambiguous. V was pared by 5 bases and J by 6 bases, with 17 bases between. This CDR3 spans 15 amino acids. Germline lookup yields CDR1 SGHTA and CDR2 FQGNSA. CDR3 bases: TGTGCCAGCAGCGAAGAGGCATTCCGGCGTCAGCCCCAGCATTTT. Translated, it gives CASSEEAFRRQPQHF.

This clone was seen a few times. V gene TRBV2 combines with J gene TRBJ2-7, with a possible D match to TRBD1 (5 bases). The germline V and J ends were trimmed by 3 bases and 5 bases, with 11 bases remaining between them. CDR1 is SNHLY, CDR2 FYNNEI, per germline. The CDR3 has 13 residues. The CDR3 coding sequence is TGTGCCAGCAGTGATGCAGGGTTTAACGAGCAGTACTTC. It codes for CASSDAGFNEQYF.

The V call is TRBV7-2, the J call TRBJ1-2; D possibly corresponds to TRBD1 (6 bases). Trimming removed 5 bases from V and 6 bases from J, with 19 bases in between. The germline gives CDR1 SGHTA, CDR2 FQGNSA. This CDR3 has 15 amino acids. CDR3 DNA sequence: TGTGCCAGCAGCGGATACAGGGAGAAGAAGGATGGCTACACCTTC. This translates into CASSGYREKKDGYTF.

A single count supports this clone. The DNA for the CDR3 is TGCGCCAGCAGCCATTCCGGGACTAGCGTTTACAATGAGCAGTTCTTC. It translates to CASSHSGTSVYNEQFF. The chain couples TRBV4-3 to TRBJ2-1; TRBD2 aligns across 10 bases. J gave up 4 bases and V 3 bases, and 6 bases lay outside the gene matches. The CDR3 extends over 16 amino acids. CDR1 LGHNA and CDR2 YSLEER come from the germline V gene.

This chain joins TRBV6-5 and TRBJ2-1, with D perhaps TRBD2 (6 bases). The CDR3 length is 16 residues. V was clipped by 4 bases and J by 9 bases, with 22 bases between them. From germline, CDR1 is MNHEY and CDR2 SVGAGI. The CDR3 loop is CASSSTLAVLDPEQFF. The CDR3 nucleotides read TGTGCCAGCAGTTCTACCTTAGCGGTCCTTGATCCTGAGCAGTTCTTC.

The chain couples TRBV18 to TRBJ1-2; the D is unclear. CDR1 is KGHSH and CDR2 is LQKENI in the germline V gene. This CDR3 contains 17 residues. V was trimmed by 2 bases and J by 0 bases, leaving 16 bases between them. The CDR3 DNA reads TGTGCCAGCTCACCATCCGGTTATAGAGACACTAACTATGGCTACACCTTC. Residues: CASSPSGYRDTNYGYTF.

The genes are TRBV29-1 and TRBJ1-1; the D gene is possibly TRBD1 (6 bases). This CDR3 spans 11 amino acids. V dropped 8 bases and J dropped 6 bases, with 13 bases sitting between them. CDR1 and CDR2 from the germline V gene are SQVTM and ANQGSEA. The CDR3: CSPRWGPEAFF. The CDR3 DNA reads as TGCAGCCCCCGGTGGGGGCCTGAAGCTTTCTTT.

The genes are TRBV4-1 and TRBJ1-5; D not resolved. Looked up from germline, CDR1 is MGHRA and CDR2 is YSYEKL. This CDR3 is built from 15 residues. The ends were cut back, 0 bases at V and 9 bases at J, with 15 bases in the middle. Here the CDR3 reads CASSQDFRPGWPQHF. CDR3 nucleotides: TGCGCCAGCAGCCAAGATTTCAGGCCGGGGTGGCCCCAGCATTTT.

This chain uses TRBV5-1 with TRBJ1-2; TRBD1 aligns across 10 bases. V lost 0 bases and J lost 3; bases outside the gene matches: 2. In germline, CDR1 is SGHRS, CDR2 YFSETQ. The CDR3 extends over 15 amino acids. CDR3 in DNA: TGCGCCAGCAGCTTGGAGGACAGGGGGTACTATGGCTACACCTTC. Protein: CASSLEDRGYYGYTF.

The table lists this clone with a few counts. This chain uses TRBV23-1 with TRBJ2-5, with 7 bases matching TRBD2. TRBV23-1 is noted as an ORF with a role that remains uncertain. Germline trimming cut 3 bases from V and 3 bases from J; bases unmatched to any gene: 16. This CDR3 spans 18 amino acids. CDR3 residues: CASSHFPNYRREEETQYF. The CDR3 coding sequence is TGCGCCAGCAGTCACTTCCCGAACTACCGTCGGGAGGAAGAGACCCAGTACTTC.

V is TRBV20-1 and J is TRBJ2-4, with TRBD1 as a possible D gene (7 bases). V was clipped by 6 bases and J by 8 bases, with 8 bases between them. The CDR3 is 10 amino acids. Germline V gene data show CDR1 as DFQATT and CDR2 as SNEGSKA (reference sequence). Written as DNA, the CDR3 is TGCAGTGCCAGGGGGGACATTCAGTACTTC. Protein: CSARGDIQYF.

Only a few counts were recorded for this clone. This chain connects TRBV5-6 to TRBJ1-1; D is perhaps TRBD1 (6 bases). V was trimmed by 2 bases and J by 2 bases, leaving 10 bases between them. Per germline, CDR1 SGHDT and CDR2 YYEEEE. This CDR3 has 14 amino acids. CDR3 region: CASSFTGFNTEAFF. The CDR3 DNA is TGTGCCAGCAGCTTCACAGGGTTCAACACTGAAGCTTTCTTT.

This clone has a handful of counts. This chain uses TRBV13 with TRBJ2-7, with a weak D call TRBD2 (5 bases). The V and J ends lost 4 bases and 6 bases respectively, with 16 bases between them. Germline values: CDR1 PRHDT, CDR2 FYEKMQ (reference sequence). CDR3 length: 14 amino acids. This CDR3 is CASSYRRLAAEQYF. DNA for the CDR3: TGTGCCAGCAGCTATAGGCGGCTAGCTGCCGAGCAGTACTTC.

This clone was found a few times. The chain links TRBV7-9 to TRBJ2-7; maybe TRBD2 (5 bases). The ends were cut back, 4 bases at V and 4 bases at J, with 14 bases in the middle. The CDR3 spans 14 residues. Germline CDR1 and CDR2: SEHNR and FQNEAQ (reference sequence). DNA of the CDR3: TGTGCCAGCAGCTCCCAGATCGGAGGATACGAGCAGTACTTC. This codes for CASSSQIGGYEQYF.

Only a few counts were recorded for this clone. This sequence joins TRBV2 and TRBJ2-3; 12 bases map to TRBD2. The V segment lost 6 bases and the J segment 6 bases; nucleotides outside the gene matches: 10. The CDR3 runs to 16 residues. Germline assignment: CDR1 SNHLY and CDR2 FYNNEI. Here the CDR3 DNA reads TGTGCCAGCAGCACATCTAGCGGGAGGGTCGCTGATACGCAGTATTTT. Amino acid sequence: CASSTSSGRVADTQYF.

This clone was seen a few times. This chain connects TRBV25-1 to TRBJ2-7; D is ambiguous. The V gene's germline CDR1 is MGHDK and CDR2 SYGVNS. CDR3 length equals 13 residues. V was clipped by 3 bases and J by 0 bases, with 6 bases between them. CDR3 DNA: TGTGCCAGCAGTGATCTCTACTCCTACGAGCAGTACTTC. It is translated as CASSDLYSYEQYF.

This clone occurred a few times. This chain links TRBV30 with TRBJ1-2; possible D gene TRBD1, 5 bases. V was shortened by 0 bases and J by 4 bases, with 15 bases between the two germline ends. This CDR3 is 15 amino acids long. Germline V gene sequence: CDR1 GTSNPN, CDR2 SVGIG (reference sequence). CDR3 residues: CAWSVGGGAFYGYTF. The CDR3 DNA sequence: TGTGCCTGGAGTGTAGGTGGCGGGGCGTTCTATGGCTACACCTTC.

V is TRBV18 and J is TRBJ2-7; D remains ambiguous. This CDR3 spans 13 amino acids. The V end was cut by 3 bases, the J end by 6 bases, with 12 bases between. Germline lookup yields CDR1 KGHSH and CDR2 LQKENI. Here the CDR3 DNA reads TGTGCCAGCTCACCCCCTATGATAACCGAGCAGTACTTC. Its translation: CASSPPMITEQYF.

The genes are TRBV29-1 and TRBJ1-4, with D unresolved. The germline V gene encodes CDR1 SQVTM and CDR2 ANQGSEA. The CDR3 contains 11 residues. Trimming cost V 1 base and J 6 bases, with 3 bases left between them. The CDR3 loop is CSVEGHEKLFF. As DNA, the CDR3 is TGCAGCGTTGAAGGGCATGAAAAACTGTTTTTT.

This clone was detected only a few times. The chain links TRBV2 to TRBJ2-3; possibly TRBD2 for D (5 bases). Trimming cost V 0 bases and J 5 bases, with 9 bases left between them. The CDR3 runs to 14 residues. Looked up from germline, CDR1 is SNHLY and CDR2 is FYNNEI. CDR3 in DNA: TGTGCCAGCAGTGAAGCGCGGGTGGAAGATACGCAGTATTTT. It encodes CASSEARVEDTQYF.